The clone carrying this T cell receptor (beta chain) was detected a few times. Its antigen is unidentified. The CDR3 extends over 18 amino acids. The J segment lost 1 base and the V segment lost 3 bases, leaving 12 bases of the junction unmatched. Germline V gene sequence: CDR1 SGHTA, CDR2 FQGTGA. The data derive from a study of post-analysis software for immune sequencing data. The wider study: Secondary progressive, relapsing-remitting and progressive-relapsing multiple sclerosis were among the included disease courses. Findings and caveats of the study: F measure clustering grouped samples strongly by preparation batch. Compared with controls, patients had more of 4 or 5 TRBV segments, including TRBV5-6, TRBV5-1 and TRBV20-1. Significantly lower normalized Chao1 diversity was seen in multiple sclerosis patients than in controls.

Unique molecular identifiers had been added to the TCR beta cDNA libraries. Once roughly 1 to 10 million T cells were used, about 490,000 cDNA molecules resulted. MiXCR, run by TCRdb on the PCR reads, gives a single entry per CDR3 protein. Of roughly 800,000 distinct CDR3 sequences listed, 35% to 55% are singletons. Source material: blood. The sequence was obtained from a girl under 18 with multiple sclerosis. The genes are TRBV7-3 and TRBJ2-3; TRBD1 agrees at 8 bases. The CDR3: CASSFPPPRGRGTDTQYF. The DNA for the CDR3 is TGTGCCAGCAGCTTCCCTCCGCCCAGGGGGCGAGGCACAGATACGCAGTATTTT.